This T cell receptor beta chain was observed in a study of T cells in Graves' hyperthyroidism and ophthalmopathy. This clonotype was recorded many times. The source material, RNA transcripts, was used to amplify TCR beta CDR3 regions. A set of HTBI primers served as the primers for a first-round RT-PCR of the TCR CDR3. MiXCR was run by TCRdb on the multiplex PCR reads, yielding one entry per CDR3 protein. The table lists fewer than 600,000 distinct CDR3 sequences, around 13% of them singletons. Cells are PBMCs isolated from 9 to 10 ml of fresh blood. The CDR3 is 17 residues long. With V trimmed by 4 bases and J by 4 bases, 8 bases remained unmatched. CDR1 and CDR2 from the germline V gene are KGHSH and LQKENI.

The chain uses TRBV18 and TRBJ2-6; 9 bases agree with TRBD1. Sequenced: blood. This TCR came from a woman in her thirties or forties with Graves' hyperthyroidism. CDR3 in DNA: TGTGCCAGCTCACAACTAGGACAGGGGACCGGGGCCAACGTCCTGACTTTC. Translating gives CASSQLGQGTGANVLTF.